The rows below give T cell receptor beta chains drawn from one sample of a study of CD8+CD57+ T cells in acquired aplastic anemia. A single record per CDR3 protein comes from TCRdb applying MiXCR to the reads. The repertoire consists of about 190,000 distinct CDR3 sequences, with roughly half occurring once and the leading ten covering approximately 16%. The sample was sorted CD4+, CD8+, or CD8+CD57+ T cells (not recorded which) from PBMCs. Every receptor here comes from a human donor in good health, serving as a control. CDR3s include the opening cysteine and the closing phenylalanine or tryptophan.

TRBJ1-5	17	TRBV7-9	CASSLGQGVLGNQPQHF
TRBJ1-5	18	TRBV7-2	CASSSGFGQGSSNEPQHF
TRBJ2-1	15	TRBV5-1	CASDPGHVAGNEQFF
TRBJ2-6	16	TRBV10-2	CASSESWGLGANVLTF
TRBJ2-1	13	TRBV20-1	CSASGALYNEQFF
TRBJ2-3	15	TRBV2	CASSDRSGGADTQYF
TRBJ1-1	15	TRBV19	CASSIDRRANTEAFF
TRBJ2-3	14	TRBV19	CASSPQLSTDTQYF
TRBJ2-7	14	TRBV20-1	CSATSGLSSYEQYF
TRBJ2-7	13	TRBV20-1	CSARALDSYEQYF
TRBJ2-7	17	TRBV9	CASSQKGNGRDLYEQYF
TRBJ2-5	14	TRBV10-3	CASSDWLAQETQYF
TRBJ1-1	13	TRBV29-1	CSVHPRWDTEAFF
TRBJ2-7	13	TRBV9	CASSVARGGEQYF
TRBJ2-3	12	TRBV28	CASSLLLEEQYF
TRBJ2-3	14	TRBV9	CASSEDGWGDTQYF
TRBJ1-5	15	TRBV28	CASSASEWGNQPQHF
TRBJ2-5	12	TRBV20-1	CSASPQWETQYF
TRBJ1-1	11	TRBV29-1	CSVRIITEAFF
TRBJ1-1	15	TRBV5-1	CASSPTPTSNTEAFF
TRBJ1-4	16	TRBV5-1	CASSQITGAWGEKLFF
TRBJ1-5	13	TRBV10-3	CANAEGGSQPQHF
TRBJ1-4	15	TRBV2	CASSKTGATNEKLFF
TRBJ2-7	15	TRBV29-1	CSVANPGQGTYEQYF
TRBJ2-3	16	TRBV19	CASSTGLAGSTDTQYF
TRBJ1-5	14	TRBV20-1	CSARGTASNQPQHF
TRBJ2-3	13	TRBV20-1	CSASGAHWDTQYF
TRBJ2-1	14	TRBV12-3/TRBV12-4	CASSRSGGGNEQFF
TRBJ1-5	16	TRBV19	CASSMGQQIYNQPQHF
TRBJ2-6	17	TRBV20-1	CSATPGHTTSGANVLTF
TRBJ2-2	15	TRBV2	CASSLTGGNTGELFF
TRBJ2-7	14	TRBV5-1	CASSLTVRAHEQYF
TRBJ1-6	16	TRBV11-2	CASSPGVSSYNSPLHF
TRBJ2-1	14	TRBV6-4	CASSDSLRGDEQFF
TRBJ1-4	16	TRBV30	CAWSVPGLATNEKLFF
TRBJ1-1	13	TRBV2	CASSAGGRNKAFF
TRBJ1-2	15	TRBV27	CASSLSTGLDYGYTF
TRBJ2-5	18	TRBV4-2	CASSQEGEAWNRGKTQYF
TRBJ1-5	13	TRBV10-3	CAISESTYQPQHF
TRBJ1-2	12	TRBV20-1	CSASTGGFGYTF
TRBJ1-1	18	TRBV7-3	CASSFGTSAPGVYTEAFF
TRBJ2-6	19	TRBV5-1	CASSLGLRRVVAGANVLTF
TRBJ2-7	13	TRBV20-1	CSAREQGAQEQYF
TRBJ2-3	15	TRBV7-2	CASSSQARDTDTQYF
TRBJ1-2	15	TRBV27	CASSTGQGWWGGYTF
TRBJ1-1	14	TRBV20-1	CSARDLMGAFEAFF
TRBJ1-2	11	TRBV29-1	CSGISGGEYTF